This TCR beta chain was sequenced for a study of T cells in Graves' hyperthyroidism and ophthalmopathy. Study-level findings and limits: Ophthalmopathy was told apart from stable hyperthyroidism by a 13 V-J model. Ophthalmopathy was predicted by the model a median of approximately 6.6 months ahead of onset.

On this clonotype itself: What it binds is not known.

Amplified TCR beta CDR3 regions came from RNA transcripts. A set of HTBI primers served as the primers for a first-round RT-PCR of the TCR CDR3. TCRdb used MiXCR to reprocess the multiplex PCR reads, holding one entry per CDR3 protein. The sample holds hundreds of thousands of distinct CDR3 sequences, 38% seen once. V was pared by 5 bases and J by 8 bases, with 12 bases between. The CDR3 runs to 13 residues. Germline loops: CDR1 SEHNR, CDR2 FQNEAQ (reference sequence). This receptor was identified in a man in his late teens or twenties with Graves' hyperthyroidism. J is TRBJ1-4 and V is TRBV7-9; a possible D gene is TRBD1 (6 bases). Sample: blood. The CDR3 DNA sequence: TGTGCCAGCAGCCTGGGACACGAGGAAAAACTGTTTTTT. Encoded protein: CASSLGHEEKLFF.